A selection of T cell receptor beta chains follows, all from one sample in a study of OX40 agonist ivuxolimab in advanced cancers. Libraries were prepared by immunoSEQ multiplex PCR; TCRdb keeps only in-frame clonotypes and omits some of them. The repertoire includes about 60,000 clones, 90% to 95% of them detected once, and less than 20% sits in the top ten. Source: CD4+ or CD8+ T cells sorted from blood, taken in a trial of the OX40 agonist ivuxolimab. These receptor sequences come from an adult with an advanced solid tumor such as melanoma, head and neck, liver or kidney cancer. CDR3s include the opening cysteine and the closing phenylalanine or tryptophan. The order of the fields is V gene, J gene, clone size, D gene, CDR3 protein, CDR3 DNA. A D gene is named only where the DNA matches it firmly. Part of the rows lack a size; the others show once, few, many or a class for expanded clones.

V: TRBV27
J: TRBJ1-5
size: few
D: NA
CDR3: CASSRTALGQPQHF
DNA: TGTGCCAGCAGTCGGACAGCATTGGGGCAGCCCCAGCATTTT

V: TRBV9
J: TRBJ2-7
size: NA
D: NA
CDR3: CASSVEGQSSYEQYF
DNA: TGTGCCAGCAGCGTAGAAGGCCAATCCTCCTACGAGCAGTACTTC

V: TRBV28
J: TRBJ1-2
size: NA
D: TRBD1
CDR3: CASSYQGAYGYTF
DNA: TGTGCCAGCAGTTATCAGGGGGCGTATGGCTACACCTTC

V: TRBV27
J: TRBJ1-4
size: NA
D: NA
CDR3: CASSLGPNEKLFF
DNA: TGTGCCAGCAGCCTGGGACCTAATGAAAAACTGTTTTTT

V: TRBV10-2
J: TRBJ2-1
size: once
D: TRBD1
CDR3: CASSATAGTGEDNEQFF
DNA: TGCGCCAGCAGTGCAACCGCCGGGACAGGGGAGGACAATGAGCAGTTCTTC

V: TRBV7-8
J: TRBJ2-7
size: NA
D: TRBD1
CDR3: CASSLARTGYEQYF
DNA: TGTGCCAGCAGCTTAGCGAGGACAGGGTACGAGCAGTACTTC

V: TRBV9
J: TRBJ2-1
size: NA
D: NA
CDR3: CASSVAGVSYNEQFF
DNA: TGTGCCAGCAGCGTAGCAGGGGTCTCCTACAATGAGCAGTTCTTC

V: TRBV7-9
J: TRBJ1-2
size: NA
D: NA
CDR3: CASSFGRGYTF
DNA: TGTGCCAGCAGCTTTGGCCGTGGCTACACCTTC

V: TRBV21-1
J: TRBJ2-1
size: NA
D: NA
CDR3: CASSKEVYSSNEQFF
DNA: TGTGCCAGCAGCAAAGAGGTGTATAGTAGTAATGAGCAGTTCTTC

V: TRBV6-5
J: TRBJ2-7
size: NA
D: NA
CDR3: CASSYSTVEQYF
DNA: TGTGCCAGCAGTTACTCGACAGTGGAGCAGTACTTC

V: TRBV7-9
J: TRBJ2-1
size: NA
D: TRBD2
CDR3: CASSSLAGETEQFF
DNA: TGTGCCAGCAGCTCTCTAGCGGGAGAGACTGAGCAGTTCTTC

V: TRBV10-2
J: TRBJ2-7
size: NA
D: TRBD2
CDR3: CASSESTGTSGILSYEQYF
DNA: TGCGCCAGCAGCGAAAGTACCGGGACTAGCGGGATTCTCTCCTACGAGCAGTACTTC

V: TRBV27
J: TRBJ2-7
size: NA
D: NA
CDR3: CASRGGLPGEQYF
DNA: TGTGCCAGCAGGGGGGGCCTGCCGGGGGAGCAGTACTTC

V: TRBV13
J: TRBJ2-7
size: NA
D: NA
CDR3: CASSLGASSYEQYF
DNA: TGTGCCAGCAGCTTAGGGGCCAGCTCCTACGAGCAGTACTTC

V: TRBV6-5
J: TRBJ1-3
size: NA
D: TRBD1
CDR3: CASSQQGFSGNTIYF
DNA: TGTGCCAGCAGTCAACAGGGGTTCTCTGGAAACACCATATATTTT

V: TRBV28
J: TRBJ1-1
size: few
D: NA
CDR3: CASSPGGDTEAFF
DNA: TGTGCCAGCAGCCCGGGTGGGGACACTGAAGCTTTCTTT

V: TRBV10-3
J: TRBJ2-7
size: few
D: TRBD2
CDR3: CAISGSGTNSYEQYF
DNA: TGTGCCATCAGTGGGTCCGGGACTAACTCCTACGAGCAGTACTTC

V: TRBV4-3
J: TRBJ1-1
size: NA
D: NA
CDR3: CASSQLRGNTEAFF
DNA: TGCGCCAGCAGCCAACTCAGGGGAAACACTGAAGCTTTCTTT

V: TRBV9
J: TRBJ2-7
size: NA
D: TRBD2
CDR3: CASSVEGLAGTYEQYF
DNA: TGTGCCAGCAGCGTAGAGGGGCTAGCGGGGACCTACGAGCAGTACTTC

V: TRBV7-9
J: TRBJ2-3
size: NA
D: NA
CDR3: CASSLEGLGTDTQYF
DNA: TGTGCCAGCAGCTTAGAGGGTCTAGGCACAGATACGCAGTATTTT

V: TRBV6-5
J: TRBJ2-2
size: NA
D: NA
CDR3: CASSYFRTNTGELFF
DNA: TGTGCCAGCAGTTACTTCAGAACGAACACCGGGGAGCTGTTTTTT

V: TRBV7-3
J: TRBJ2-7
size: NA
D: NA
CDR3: CASSLTGGTAYEQYF
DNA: TGTGCCAGCAGCTTAACGGGGGGGACAGCGTACGAGCAGTACTTC

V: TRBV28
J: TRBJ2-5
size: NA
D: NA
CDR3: CASSLYFREETQYF
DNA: TGTGCCAGCAGTTTGTATTTTCGAGAAGAGACCCAGTACTTC

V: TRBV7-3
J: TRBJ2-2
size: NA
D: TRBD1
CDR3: CASRRERGLTGELFF
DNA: TGTGCCAGCAGGAGAGAGAGGGGGCTTACCGGGGAGCTGTTTTTT

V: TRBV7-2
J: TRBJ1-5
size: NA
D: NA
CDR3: CASSPTLVYSNQPQHF
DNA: TGTGCCAGCAGCCCGACTCTTGTGTATAGCAATCAGCCCCAGCATTTT

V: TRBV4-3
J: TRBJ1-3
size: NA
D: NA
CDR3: CASSQDLGLVNTIYF
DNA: TGCGCCAGCAGCCAAGATTTAGGCCTCGTAAACACCATATATTTT

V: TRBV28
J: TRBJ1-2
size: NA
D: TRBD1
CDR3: CATLDREEHYGYTF
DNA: TGTGCCACCCTTGACAGGGAAGAACACTATGGCTACACCTTC

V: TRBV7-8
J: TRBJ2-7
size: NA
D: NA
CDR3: CASSLEGGSAYEQYF
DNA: TGTGCCAGCAGCTTAGAGGGCGGTTCCGCCTACGAGCAGTACTTC

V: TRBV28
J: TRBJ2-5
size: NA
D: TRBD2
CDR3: CASSFNPSSGRAETQYF
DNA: TGTGCCAGCAGTTTTAATCCTTCTAGCGGGAGGGCAGAGACCCAGTACTTC

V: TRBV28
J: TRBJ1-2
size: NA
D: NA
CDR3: CASSFNPGYGYTF
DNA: TGTGCCAGCAGTTTCAATCCGGGGTATGGCTACACCTTC

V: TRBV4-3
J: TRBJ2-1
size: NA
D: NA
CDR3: CASSQDPPYNEQFF
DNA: TGCGCCAGCAGCCAAGATCCCCCCTACAATGAGCAGTTCTTC

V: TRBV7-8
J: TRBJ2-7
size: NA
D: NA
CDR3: CASSHNGRFYEQYF
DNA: TGTGCCAGCAGCCACAACGGGCGTTTCTACGAGCAGTACTTC

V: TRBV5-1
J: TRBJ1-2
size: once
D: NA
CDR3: CASSLGGGYGYTF
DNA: TGCGCCAGCAGCTTGGGAGGGGGCTATGGCTACACCTTC

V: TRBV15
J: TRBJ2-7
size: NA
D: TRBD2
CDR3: CATRGTSGINSYEQYF
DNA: TGTGCCACCAGAGGGACTAGCGGGATTAACTCCTACGAGCAGTACTTC

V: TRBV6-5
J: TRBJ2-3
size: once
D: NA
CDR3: CASSSTTSGDTQYF
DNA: TGTGCCAGCAGCTCCACTACTTCTGGAGATACGCAGTATTTT

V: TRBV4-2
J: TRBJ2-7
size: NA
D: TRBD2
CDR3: CASSQGTSGDSYEQYF
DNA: TGTGCCAGCAGCCAAGGGACTAGCGGGGACTCCTACGAGCAGTACTTC

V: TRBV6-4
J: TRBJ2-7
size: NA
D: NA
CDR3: CASSVGAGYEQYF
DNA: TGTGCCAGCAGTGTGGGAGCGGGCTACGAGCAGTACTTC

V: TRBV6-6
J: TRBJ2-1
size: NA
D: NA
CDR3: CASSYDDNEQFF
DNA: TGTGCCAGCAGTTACGATGACAATGAGCAGTTCTTC

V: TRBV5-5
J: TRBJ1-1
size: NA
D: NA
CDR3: CANGDVGPEAFF
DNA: TGTGCCAATGGGGACGTGGGGCCCGAAGCTTTCTTT

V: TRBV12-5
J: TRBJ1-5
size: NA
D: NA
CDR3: CASGLVEFPGCNQPQHF
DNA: TGTGCTAGTGGTTTGGTAGAGTTTCCGGGATGCAATCAGCCCCAGCATTTT

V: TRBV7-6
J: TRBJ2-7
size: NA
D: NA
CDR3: CASSQGPGVGYEQYF
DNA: TGTGCCAGCAGCCAGGGCCCCGGCGTAGGCTACGAGCAGTACTTC

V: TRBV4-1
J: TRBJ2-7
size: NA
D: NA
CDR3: CASTPQPGWSYEQYF
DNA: TGCGCCAGCACACCCCAACCGGGTTGGTCCTACGAGCAGTACTTC

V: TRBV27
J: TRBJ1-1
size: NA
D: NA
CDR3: CASRFGSRRRNTEAFF
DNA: TGTGCCAGCAGGTTCGGTTCCCGGAGGAGGAACACTGAAGCTTTCTTT

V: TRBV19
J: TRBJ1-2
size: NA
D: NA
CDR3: CASSIAVSGVYGYTF
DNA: TGTGCCAGTAGTATAGCAGTTTCGGGAGTCTATGGCTACACCTTC

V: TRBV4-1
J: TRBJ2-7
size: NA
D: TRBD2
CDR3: CASSRGLAGRIYEQYF
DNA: TGCGCCAGCAGCCGGGGACTAGCGGGAAGGATCTACGAGCAGTACTTC

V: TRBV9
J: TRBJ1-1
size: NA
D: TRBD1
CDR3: CASSVSLTGYTEAFF
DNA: TGTGCCAGCAGCGTTAGTTTGACAGGGTACACTGAAGCTTTCTTT

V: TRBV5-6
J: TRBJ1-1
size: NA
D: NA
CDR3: CASSLKFNTEAFF
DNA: TGTGCCAGCAGCTTGAAGTTCAACACTGAAGCTTTCTTT

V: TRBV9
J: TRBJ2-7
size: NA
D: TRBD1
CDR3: CASSVTGSGQFYEQYF
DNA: TGTGCCAGCAGCGTAACAGGTTCGGGACAGTTCTACGAGCAGTACTTC

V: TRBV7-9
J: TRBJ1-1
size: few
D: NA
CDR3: CASRGGAGSTEAFF
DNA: TGTGCCAGCAGGGGAGGCGCGGGGTCCACTGAAGCTTTCTTT

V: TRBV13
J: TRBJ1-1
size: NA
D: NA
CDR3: CASSPDGGSWTEAFF
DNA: TGTGCCAGCAGCCCGGACGGAGGGTCGTGGACTGAAGCTTTCTTT